What follows are 28 T cell receptor beta chains derived from one specimen sequenced in a study of technical replicates of blood from several donors. The repertoire was sequenced with immunoSEQ multiplex PCR; TCRdb's copy has only in-frame clones and lacks some. The sample carries about 59,000 clones, around 93% recorded once. The material sequenced was PBMCs. These receptors all come from a human donor in good health. Some clones in this sample may be carry-over from other donors' samples.

The rearrangement joins TRBV6-1 to TRBJ1-3; D ambiguous. Trimming pared 6 bases from V and 4 bases from J, leaving 10 bases between. CDR1 MNHNS and CDR2 SASEGT come from the germline V gene. This CDR3 has 13 amino acids. For the CDR3, the DNA is TGTGCCAGCAGATCTTTCCTGGGAAACACCATATATTTT. Encoded protein: CASRSFLGNTIYF.

The chain uses TRBV5-6 and TRBJ2-7; TRBD2 matches at 9 bases. With V trimmed by 5 bases and J by 3 bases, 12 bases remained unmatched. The CDR3 contains 16 residues. Germline V gene data show CDR1 as SGHDT and CDR2 as YYEEEE. This CDR3 reads CASRLFGLAGNYEQYF. The CDR3 DNA reads TGTGCCAGCAGACTCTTCGGCCTAGCGGGGAACTACGAGCAGTACTTC.

Within the sample, this clone is medium-sized. The chain joins TRBV11-2 to TRBJ2-1; D may be TRBD1 (6 bases). Germline CDR1 is SGHAT and CDR2 is FQNNGV. The CDR3 has 16 amino acids. V lost 1 base and J 5 bases, leaving 15 bases between the germline ends. Written as DNA, the CDR3 is TGTGCCAGCAGCTTAGTAGCAGGACAGTGGAACAATGAGCAGTTCTTC. The encoded protein is CASSLVAGQWNNEQFF. The variable domain in full, completed from reference TRBV11-2 and TRBJ2-1, reads EAGVAQSPRYKIIEKRQSVAFWCNPISGHATLYWYQQILGQGPKLLIQFQNNGVVDDSQLPKDRFSAERLKGVDSTLKIQPAKLEDSAVYLCASSLVAGQWNNEQFFGPGTRLTVL.

The chain carries TRBV6-1 and TRBJ2-7; weak D call: TRBD1 (6 bases). Germline V lookup: CDR1 MNHNS, CDR2 SASEGT. Trimming took 8 bases from V and 4 from J, leaving 15 bases between them. The CDR3 spans 13 residues. This CDR3 reads CASGQRFMYEQYF. CDR3 in DNA: TGTGCCAGCGGACAGCGTTTTATGTACGAGCAGTACTTC.

The J gene is TRBJ1-1, the V gene TRBV30; tentative D call: TRBD1 (5 bases). CDR1 and CDR2 (germline): GTSNPN, SVGIG (reference sequence). V gave up 4 bases and J gave up 8 bases, with 14 bases separating them. There are 12 residues in the CDR3. This CDR3 reads CAWNIMAGEAFF. CDR3 DNA: TGTGCCTGGAACATCATGGCAGGGGAAGCTTTCTTT.

The CDR3 bases are TGTGCCAGCAGCTTCGGGACAGCTACCACCTATGGCTACACCTTC. Protein product: CASSFGTATTYGYTF. The chain joins TRBV7-2 to TRBJ1-2; 7 nucleotides line up with TRBD1. Unmatched junction bases numbered 8, after V lost 3 bases and J lost 4 bases. The germline V gene has CDR1 SGHTA and CDR2 FQGNSA. This CDR3 is built from 15 residues.

V usage is TRBV7-3 and J usage is TRBJ1-1; weak D call: TRBD1 (5 bases). V was cut by 4 bases and J by 4 bases, with 16 bases left in between. The CDR3 is made up of 15 amino acids. The germline CDR1 and CDR2 sequences are SGHTA and FQGTGA. The CDR3 loop reads CASSSGGGRLTEAFF. The CDR3 DNA follows: TGTGCCAGCAGCTCGGGCGGGGGTCGGCTCACTGAAGCTTTCTTT.

This clone has a handful of counts. V and J are TRBV19 and TRBJ1-1; 10 nucleotides match TRBD1. V dropped 7 bases and J dropped 2; count of bases not matched to a gene: 4. Germline loops: CDR1 LNHDA, CDR2 SQIVND (reference sequence). The CDR3 consists of 14 residues. The CDR3 nucleotides are TGTGCCAGTAACAGACAGGGGGCCAACACTGAAGCTTTCTTT. It yields the protein CASNRQGANTEAFF.

J is TRBJ1-5 and V is TRBV12-5, with D unresolved. The germline CDR1 and CDR2 sequences are LGHNT and FRNRAP. Trimming removed 7 bases at V and 0 bases at J, with 7 bases between. The CDR3 sequence is 13 residues long. This CDR3 is CASVVNSNQPQHF. In DNA, the CDR3 is TGTGCTAGTGTAGTGAATAGCAATCAGCCCCAGCATTTT.

The chain recombines TRBV27 with TRBJ1-2, with 9 bases that match TRBD1. Germline CDR1 is MNHEY and CDR2 is SMNVEV (reference sequence). The CDR3 contains 17 residues. Trimming at V came to 6 bases and at J to 1 base, leaving 12 bases not matched to a gene. The CDR3 protein is CASRRTGVQDSNYGYTF. DNA for the CDR3: TGTGCCAGCAGGAGGACAGGGGTCCAGGATAGTAACTATGGCTACACCTTC.

This chain links TRBV2 with TRBJ1-1; 10 bases line up with TRBD1. Germline trimming cut 5 bases from V and 1 base from J; bases unmatched to any gene: 1. Germline CDR1 is SNHLY and CDR2 is FYNNEI. The CDR3 totals 14 residues. CDR3 coding DNA: TGTGCCAGCAGTAGACAGGGGGCGAACACTGAAGCTTTCTTT. Its translation: CASSRQGANTEAFF.

This clone was seen once. This chain uses TRBV25-1 with TRBJ2-1, with D possibly matching TRBD2 (7 bases). CDR3 length: 15 residues. Germline assignment: CDR1 MGHDK and CDR2 SYGVNS. The V end was cut by 3 bases, the J end by 2 bases, with 11 bases between. CDR3: CASSDPGGAYNEQFF. The CDR3 DNA follows: TGTGCCAGCAGTGACCCGGGGGGCGCCTACAATGAGCAGTTCTTC.

The rearrangement links TRBV19 to TRBJ2-2, with D possibly being TRBD1 (5 bases). Germline CDR1 reads LNHDA; CDR2 reads SQIVND (reference sequence). With 4 bases removed from V and 1 base from J, the gap between germline ends came to 10 bases. This CDR3 comprises 15 residues. DNA of the CDR3: TGTGCCAGTAGTACGGACACGGGGAACACCGGGGAGCTGTTTTTT. The encoded protein is CASSTDTGNTGELFF.

This chain joins TRBV5-6 and TRBJ2-3; D is possibly TRBD1 (5 bases). Trimming removed 0 bases from V and 4 bases from J, with 9 bases in between. The CDR3 length is 14 residues. The V gene's germline CDR1 is SGHDT and CDR2 YYEEEE. This CDR3 is CASSLASRADTQYF. CDR3 coding DNA: TGTGCCAGCAGCTTGGCCTCCAGGGCAGATACGCAGTATTTT.

This chain connects TRBV12-5 to TRBJ2-1; TRBD1 agrees at 7 bases. This CDR3 spans 14 amino acids. The germline V gene encodes CDR1 LGHNT and CDR2 FRNRAP. The V and J ends lost 7 bases and 6 bases, in that order; junction bases with no gene match: 9. This CDR3 is CASATSGTVNEQFF. CDR3 DNA sequence: TGTGCTAGTGCCACCTCCGGGACAGTCAATGAGCAGTTCTTC.

This chain joins TRBV5-1 and TRBJ1-2; D unresolved. The CDR3 covers 11 residues. Germline lookup yields CDR1 SGHRS and CDR2 YFSETQ. V lost 7 bases and J lost 2, with 6 bases in between. CDR3 loop: CASGENYGYTF. The CDR3 coding sequence is TGCGCCAGCGGAGAAAACTATGGCTACACCTTC.

The CDR3 coding sequence is TGTGCCAGTAGTACGGGGGTTAACTATGGCTACACCTTC. It translates to CASSTGVNYGYTF. This chain uses TRBV19 with TRBJ1-2; TRBD1 is a possible D gene (5 bases). Trimming cost V 4 bases and J 1 base, with 7 bases left between them. The germline gives CDR1 LNHDA, CDR2 SQIVND (reference sequence). This CDR3 region has 13 residues. Filled out from reference TRBV19 and TRBJ1-2, the complete variable domain reads DGGITQSPKYLFRKEGQNVTLSCEQNLNHDAMYWYRQDPGQGLRLIYYSQIVNDFQKGDIAEGYSVSREKKESFPLTVTSAQKNPTAFYLCASSTGVNYGYTFGSGTRLTVV.

The chain is built from TRBV7-9 and TRBJ1-1; a weak D match, TRBD1 (5 bases). The CDR3 runs to 13 residues. Germline V gene lookup returns CDR1 SEHNR and CDR2 FQNEAQ (reference sequence). V shed 5 bases and J shed 8 bases, with 15 bases lying between them. The CDR3 nucleotides are TGTGCCAGCAGCCCCCCTGGGGCGGACGAAGCTTTCTTT. Translating it yields CASSPPGADEAFF.

The chain joins TRBV7-3 to TRBJ2-5; 9 bases line up with TRBD2. CDR1 is SGHTA, CDR2 FQGTGA, per germline. With V trimmed by 4 bases and J by 5 bases, 2 bases remained unmatched. The CDR3 is 13 residues long. CDR3 protein: CASSSGLAETQYF. The CDR3 region has the DNA TGTGCCAGCAGCTCCGGACTAGCGGAGACCCAGTACTTC.

This clone appeared once. The DNA for the CDR3 is TGTGCCAGCAGCTTAGAGAGCGGAGGGAATGAGCAGTTCTTC. It codes for CASSLESGGNEQFF. This chain links TRBV7-2 with TRBJ2-1, with TRBD2 as a possible D gene (6 bases). Germline assignment: CDR1 SGHTA and CDR2 FQGNSA. V was shortened by 1 base and J by 7 bases, with 11 bases between the two germline ends. The CDR3 has 14 residues. The full variable domain, rest sourced from reference TRBV7-2 and TRBJ2-1, is GAGVSQSPSNKVTEKGKDVELRCDPISGHTALYWYRQSLGQGLEFLIYFQGNSAPDKSGLPSDRFSAERTGGSVSTLTIQRTQQEDSAVYLCASSLESGGNEQFFGPGTRLTVL.

This sequence joins TRBV19 and TRBJ2-5; D perhaps matches TRBD1 (5 bases). V was cut by 8 bases and J by 0 bases, with 10 bases left in between. Germline-derived CDR1 and CDR2 are LNHDA and SQIVND (reference sequence). The CDR3 has 13 residues. The CDR3 loop is CASRKTDQETQYF. The CDR3, as DNA: TGTGCCAGTCGCAAGACAGACCAAGAGACCCAGTACTTC.

The chain carries TRBV18 and TRBJ2-5, with a weak D call TRBD2 (5 bases). The CDR3 is made up of 12 amino acids. The V and J ends lost 3 bases and 5 bases respectively, with 7 bases between them. Germline values: CDR1 KGHSH, CDR2 LQKENI. As DNA, the CDR3 is TGTGCCAGCTCACCTAGGAGGGAGACCCAGTACTTC. It specifies CASSPRRETQYF.

The chain is built from TRBV4-3 and TRBJ2-7; TRBD2 matches 9 bases. Germline V gene lookup returns CDR1 LGHNA and CDR2 YSLEER. There are 16 residues in the CDR3. V dropped 1 base and J dropped 7; count of bases not matched to a gene: 11. CDR3 protein: CASSQGASGTLGEQYF. DNA of the CDR3: TGCGCCAGCAGCCAAGGGGCTAGCGGGACCCTTGGGGAGCAGTACTTC.

The chain links TRBV19 to TRBJ2-7; possible D gene TRBD1, 6 bases. Germline V gene sequence: CDR1 LNHDA, CDR2 SQIVND (reference sequence). V lost 7 bases to trimming and J lost 0 bases, with 7 bases between them. The CDR3 totals 12 residues. The CDR3 sequence: CASTGDSYEQYF. In DNA form, the CDR3 reads TGTGCCAGTACAGGGGACTCCTACGAGCAGTACTTC.

This chain joins TRBV27 and TRBJ2-2, with 10 bases lining up with TRBD1. After removal of 7 bases from V and 6 bases from J, the junction contained 5 bases not matched to a gene. Germline V lookup: CDR1 MNHEY, CDR2 SMNVEV (reference sequence). This CDR3 region has 14 residues. The CDR3, as DNA: TGTGCCAGCACCGGGGGACAGGGGCCCGGGGAGCTGTTTTTT. Its translation: CASTGGQGPGELFF.

V is TRBV10-3 and J is TRBJ1-4; tentatively, D is TRBD1 (5 bases). V lost 3 bases, J lost 10 bases, and 12 bases lay in between. The germline V gene encodes CDR1 ENHRY and CDR2 SYGVKD. CDR3 length equals 13 residues. The CDR3 reads CAISEQEGVKLFF. DNA of the CDR3: TGTGCCATCAGTGAACAGGAGGGAGTAAAACTGTTTTTT.

V and J are TRBV7-9 and TRBJ1-1; a weak D match, TRBD1 (5 bases). This CDR3 comprises 13 residues. Germline CDR1 is SEHNR and CDR2 is FQNEAQ (reference sequence). V gave up 6 bases and J gave up 1 base, with 9 bases separating them. DNA of the CDR3: TGTGCCAGCAGTTCGGGGGGGAACACTGAAGCTTTCTTT. As protein: CASSSGGNTEAFF.

The V call is TRBV10-3, the J call TRBJ2-2; TRBD2 agrees at 9 bases. The germline gives CDR1 ENHRY, CDR2 SYGVKD. J was trimmed by 6 bases and V by 5 bases; bases with no gene match: 13. The CDR3 runs to 17 residues. The CDR3 is CAISPTGVRGGPGELFF. In nucleotides, the CDR3 is TGTGCCATCAGTCCAACCGGGGTGCGGGGGGGCCCCGGGGAGCTGTTTTTT.